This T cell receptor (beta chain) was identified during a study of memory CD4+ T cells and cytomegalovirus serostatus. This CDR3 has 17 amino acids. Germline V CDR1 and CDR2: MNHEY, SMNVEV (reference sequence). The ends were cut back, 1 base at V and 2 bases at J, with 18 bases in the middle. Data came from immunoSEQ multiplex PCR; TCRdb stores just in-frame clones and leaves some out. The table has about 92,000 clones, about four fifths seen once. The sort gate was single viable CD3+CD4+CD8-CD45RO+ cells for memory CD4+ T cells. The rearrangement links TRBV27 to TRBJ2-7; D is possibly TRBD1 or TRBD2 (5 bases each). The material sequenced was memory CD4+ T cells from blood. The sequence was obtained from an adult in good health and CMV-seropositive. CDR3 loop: CASSLYPPRGQTYEQYF. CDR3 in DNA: TGTGCCAGCAGTTTATACCCCCCGAGGGGCCAGACCTACGAGCAGTACTTC.